These T cell receptor beta chains were read from a single sample in a study of cytomegalovirus exposure and HLA in healthy donors. Profiled with immunoSEQ multiplex PCR; TCRdb holds only in-frame clones, not every one. The repertoire holds under 250,000 clones, with about 85% as singletons. Sample: PBMCs. The receptors originated from a girl aged 2-10 years in good health and CMV-seronegative. Each CDR3 is given with its conserved first and last residue. The D gene is left open where the match is weak. Rows may omit the clone size; those that give it use once, few, many or a size class.

j_call clone_size v_call d_call cdr3_aa cdr3_nt
TRBJ1-4 few TRBV5-1 . CASRSGPATNEKLFF TGCGCCAGCAGGTCAGGTCCCGCAACTAATGAAAAACTGTTTTTT
TRBJ1-3 . TRBV4-1 TRBD1 CASSQPGQSSGNTIYF TGCGCCAGCAGCCAACCGGGACAGAGCTCTGGAAACACCATATATTTT
TRBJ2-1 . TRBV5-1 . CASSLEGHEQFF TGCGCCAGCAGCTTGGAGGGGCATGAGCAGTTCTTC
TRBJ2-1 . TRBV27 TRBD2 CASSEASGREAYNEQFF TGTGCCAGCAGTGAGGCTAGCGGGAGGGAAGCCTACAATGAGCAGTTCTTC
TRBJ2-7 . TRBV4-1 . CASSQGYRDDEQYF TGCGCCAGCAGCCAGGGATACAGGGACGACGAGCAGTACTTC
TRBJ1-4 . TRBV4-1 . CASSQAGLGGEKLFF TGCGCCAGCAGCCAAGCCGGACTAGGCGGAGAAAAACTGTTTTTT
TRBJ2-1 . TRBV2 TRBD2 CASSEVLAGEQFF TGTGCCAGCAGTGAAGTACTAGCGGGAGAGCAGTTCTTC
TRBJ2-7 . TRBV5-5 TRBD2 CASSLLQAAGGSSYEQYF TGTGCCAGCAGCTTGTTACAGGCGGCGGGAGGCAGCTCCTACGAGCAGTACTTC
TRBJ2-6 . TRBV12-5 TRBD1 CASGLVLGGAWANVLTF TGTGCTAGTGGTTTGGTATTAGGGGGCGCCTGGGCCAACGTCCTGACTTTC
TRBJ2-5 . TRBV5-4 TRBD1 CASSLAPGGEETQYF TGTGCCAGCAGCTTGGCCCCAGGGGGCGAAGAGACCCAGTACTTC
TRBJ1-6 few TRBV5-1 . CASSFSRVENSPLHF TGCGCCAGCAGCTTCTCCAGGGTCGAGAATTCACCCCTCCACTTT
TRBJ2-7 . TRBV5-1 . CASKQELQVREQYF TGCGCCAGCAAACAAGAACTACAGGTGCGCGAGCAGTACTTC
TRBJ2-5 few TRBV6-1 TRBD2 CASSVSQRERGETQYF TGTGCCAGCAGTGTGAGCCAGCGGGAGAGGGGGGAGACCCAGTACTTC
TRBJ2-3 . TRBV15 . CATSRKQGDTQYF TGTGCCACCAGCAGGAAACAGGGAGATACGCAGTATTTT
TRBJ2-7 . TRBV2 TRBD2 CASSAQRGTYEQYF TGTGCCAGCAGTGCGCAGCGGGGGACCTACGAGCAGTACTTC
TRBJ2-7 once TRBV19 . CASSPRVGRQSYEQYF TGTGCCAGTAGTCCACGGGTTGGCCGGCAATCCTACGAGCAGTACTTC
TRBJ2-1 . TRBV6-5 TRBD2 CASRKGGSGDERFF TGTGCCAGCAGAAAGGGGGGTAGCGGGGACGAGCGGTTCTTC
TRBJ2-1 few TRBV6-5 . CASSYGGSGNEQFF TGTGCCAGCAGTTACGGGGGGAGTGGGAATGAGCAGTTCTTC
TRBJ2-7 . TRBV21-1 . CASSKYTVNYEQYF TGTGCCAGCAGCAAGTACACAGTTAACTACGAGCAGTACTTC
TRBJ2-3 once TRBV5-1 . CASSLGLQGNTDTQYF TGCGCCAGCAGCTTGGGGCTTCAGGGGAACACAGATACGCAGTATTTT
TRBJ2-5 . TRBV5-1 TRBD2 CASSSWSGRAFYTYF TGCGCCAGCAGCTCGTGGAGCGGGAGGGCCTTTTACACCTACTTC
TRBJ1-4 . TRBV19 TRBD1 CASSKGQGLLEKLFF TGTGCCAGTAGTAAAGGACAGGGCTTATTAGAAAAACTGTTTTTT
TRBJ2-3 . TRBV27 . CASSLIFQDTNTQYF TGTGCCAGCAGTTTAATCTTCCAGGACACCAATACGCAGTATTTT
TRBJ2-4 . TRBV2 . CASSESLDIQYF TGTGCCAGCAGTGAGTCGCTAGACATTCAGTACTTC
TRBJ1-1 . TRBV11-2 TRBD1 CASSSGQGIGAFF TGTGCCAGCAGCTCGGGACAGGGGATTGGAGCTTTCTTT
TRBJ1-4 . TRBV19 TRBD1 CASSLIYDRGFEKLFF TGTGCCAGTAGTTTAATATATGACAGGGGATTTGAAAAACTGTTTTTT
TRBJ1-2 few TRBV20-1 . CSAQGSGYTF TGCAGTGCGCAGGGAAGTGGCTACACCTTC
TRBJ1-3 . TRBV6-1 . CASTVREAPGNTIYF TGTGCCAGCACTGTCAGGGAGGCCCCTGGAAACACCATATATTTT
TRBJ2-1 once TRBV5-8 . CASSFGGNEQFF TGTGCCAGCAGCTTTGGAGGGAATGAGCAGTTCTTC
TRBJ1-1 . TRBV2 TRBD1 CASRGQGDTEAFF TGTGCCAGCAGGGGACAGGGGGACACTGAAGCTTTCTTT
TRBJ2-5 . TRBV6-5 TRBD1 CASSWTGPQETQYF TGTGCCAGCAGCTGGACAGGCCCACAAGAGACCCAGTACTTC
TRBJ2-7 . TRBV5-4 TRBD1 CASSLAVSGGGEQYF TGTGCCAGCAGCTTGGCCGTGTCAGGGGGCGGCGAGCAGTACTTC
TRBJ2-7 . TRBV5-5 . CASRPTGIRNSYEQYF TGTGCCAGCAGGCCTACAGGGATTAGAAACTCCTACGAGCAGTACTTC
TRBJ2-2 . TRBV19 TRBD1 CASKLTGDLTGELFF TGTGCCAGTAAGCTAACAGGGGACCTCACCGGGGAGCTGTTTTTT
TRBJ1-1 . TRBV5-6 . CASSLRGTNTEAFF TGTGCCAGCAGCTTGAGGGGAACGAACACTGAAGCTTTCTTT
TRBJ2-2 few TRBV10-2 TRBD2 CASRMGLAGGKTNTGELFF TGCGCCAGCAGGATGGGACTAGCGGGGGGTAAGACGAACACCGGGGAGCTGTTTTTT
TRBJ2-3 . TRBV9 TRBD2 CASSAHTSGKTSTDTQYF TGTGCCAGCAGCGCCCACACTAGCGGTAAAACTAGCACAGATACGCAGTATTTT
TRBJ2-2 . TRBV5-6 . CASSLVQAYTGELFF TGTGCCAGCAGCTTGGTTCAGGCGTACACCGGGGAGCTGTTTTTT
TRBJ2-1 . TRBV7-9 TRBD1 CASSQGTGENNEQFF TGTGCCAGCAGCCAAGGGACAGGGGAGAACAATGAGCAGTTCTTC
TRBJ1-1 . TRBV5-4 . CASSPGGGSFTEAFF TGTGCCAGCAGCCCGGGGGGGGGAAGTTTCACTGAAGCTTTCTTT
TRBJ2-5 . TRBV7-7 . CASSPTGTQETQYF TGTGCCAGCAGCCCTACAGGAACACAAGAGACCCAGTACTTC
TRBJ1-5 . TRBV7-9 . CASSPRDQPQHF TGTGCCAGCAGCCCGCGGGATCAGCCCCAGCATTTT
TRBJ1-2 few TRBV4-2 . CASSQASTANYGYTF TGTGCCAGCAGCCAAGCTTCGACAGCTAACTATGGCTACACCTTC
TRBJ1-1 . TRBV25-1 . CASSEGRGGKTEAFF TGTGCCAGCAGTGAAGGGAGGGGTGGCAAGACTGAAGCTTTCTTT
TRBJ2-5 . TRBV11-2 TRBD2 CASSRGLAGISQETQYF TGTGCCAGCAGCCGGGGACTAGCGGGGATCAGCCAAGAGACCCAGTACTTC
TRBJ2-7 . TRBV19 TRBD2 CASSIAGVSYEQYF TGTGCCAGTAGTATTGCGGGGGTAAGCTACGAGCAGTACTTC